This T cell receptor beta chain was recovered during a study of blood T cell repertoires in COVID-19. Study information: Whether acute or convalescent, the COVID-19 samples came from the United States, Italy and Spain. The cDNA or gDNA used as material had been derived from T cells, B-cell-depleted T cells, or PBMCs.

J gave up 2 bases and V 4 bases, and 11 bases lay outside the gene matches. This CDR3 spans 17 amino acids. CDR1 is LGHNA and CDR2 is YNFKEQ in the germline V gene. The assay was immunoSEQ multiplex PCR, and TCRdb's table has in-frame clones only and misses some. Of 150,000 to 200,000 clones detected, around nine tenths appear once; the ten largest clones hold about 6.3%. In its sample, this clone was seen once. Participant-given clinical history determined each cohort assignment. Cohort 3 donors were reported recovered after two negative PCRs, clearance, or symptom resolution. Sequenced: PBMCs or T cells enriched from blood (not recorded which). V and J are TRBV4-2 and TRBJ2-5; 9 bases align to TRBD2. This clonotype was obtained from a woman aged 45-60 years who had recovered from COVID-19. This CDR3 reads CASSPGRGGGLQETQYF. The CDR3 DNA sequence: TGTGCCAGCAGCCCCGGGCGGGGGGGAGGGTTACAAGAGACCCAGTACTTC.